These T cell receptor beta chains were read from a single sample in a study of blood T cell repertoires in COVID-19. The assay was immunoSEQ multiplex PCR, and TCRdb's table has in-frame clones only and misses some. Of 300,000 to 350,000 clones in the sample, 88% were seen once. The sequenced sample was PBMCs or T cells enriched from blood (not recorded which). The receptors derive from a man under 40 who had recovered from COVID-19. CDR3s include the opening cysteine and the closing phenylalanine or tryptophan. Fields, in order: V gene, CDR3 protein.

>TRBV10-1
CASSGGQGYQETQYF
>TRBV30
CAWSSGQVETQYF
>TRBV24-1
CATSDPGTGDPNYGYTF
>TRBV5-8
CASSLTGTEAFF
>TRBV28
CASTGEVRGRVRYEQYF
>TRBV6-1
CASSEGQGLTDTQYF
>TRBV11-2
CASSLEGRYTEAFF
>TRBV9
CASSVVAGGYNEQFF
>TRBV6-1
CASSEIRGGRQPQHF
>TRBV12-1
CASSFGKGRIYEQYF
>TRBV6-5
CASSDSSFQPQHF
>TRBV9
CASSVSGGIGGELFF
>TRBV10-2
CASSDSSGVDQPQHF
>TRBV10-2
CASSEIQGGQPQHF
>TRBV19
CASRDRVGGGYTF
>TRBV5-4
CASSLGQGGGGNTIYF
>TRBV3-1/TRBV3-2
CASSRGGAYETQYF
>TRBV27
CASSLLPPSKGRGNSPLHF
>TRBV11-2
CASTLSEYYTDTQYF
>TRBV27
CASSPRQGSYEQYF
>TRBV7-8
CASSLAGTVTTNEKLFF
>TRBV5-6
CASTVATGLNYGYTF
>TRBV2
CARSAPGQGGGGTEAFF
>TRBV19
CASSTDRGNQPQHF
>TRBV27
CASSPDRGQGTEAFF
>TRBV2
CASSGSTGELFF
>TRBV5-1
CASSTGPDNEQYF
>TRBV2
CASSERRSYEQYF
>TRBV27
CASSAQTSGRDTQYF
>TRBV24-1
CATSEMGGRQYNQPQHF
>TRBV7-7
CASSGGVGYTF
>TRBV24-1
CATSDLYRDQETQYF
>TRBV6-4
CASSPSQGSHYGYTF
>TRBV5-4
CASGDQGVQETQYF
>TRBV2
CASRYRGEGTGELFF
>TRBV7-9
CASSLTQRGETQYF
>TRBV9
CASSVSAGGNYGYTF
>TRBV4-2
CASSQERGLPQHF
>TRBV7-9
CASSPRTGEDEKLFF
>TRBV7-8
CASSQRKVWEKLFF
>TRBV3-1/TRBV3-2
CASSQRTSYGYTF
>TRBV4-1
CASSQGQGVERSSPLHF
>TRBV29-1
CSAGGDREYNEQFF